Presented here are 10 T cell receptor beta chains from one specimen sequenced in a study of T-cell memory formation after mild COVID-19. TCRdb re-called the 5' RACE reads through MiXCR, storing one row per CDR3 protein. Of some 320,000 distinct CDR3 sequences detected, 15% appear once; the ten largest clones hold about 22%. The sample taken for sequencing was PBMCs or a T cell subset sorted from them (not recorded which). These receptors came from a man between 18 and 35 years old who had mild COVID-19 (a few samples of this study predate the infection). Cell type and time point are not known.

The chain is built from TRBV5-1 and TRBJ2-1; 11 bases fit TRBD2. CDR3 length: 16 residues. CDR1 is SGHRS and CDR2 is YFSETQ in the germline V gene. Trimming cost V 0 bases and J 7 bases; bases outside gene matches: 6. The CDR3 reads CASSLASASGGNEQFF. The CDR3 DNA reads TGCGCCAGCAGCTTGGCCTCGGCTAGCGGGGGGAATGAGCAGTTCTTC.

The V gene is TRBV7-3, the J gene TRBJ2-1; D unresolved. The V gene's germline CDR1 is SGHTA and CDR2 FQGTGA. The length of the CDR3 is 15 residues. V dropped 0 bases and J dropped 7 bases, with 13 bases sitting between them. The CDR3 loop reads CASSLTSTTENEQFF. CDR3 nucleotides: TGTGCCAGCAGCTTAACCTCGACGACGGAAAATGAGCAGTTCTTC.

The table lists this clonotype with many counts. The CDR3 DNA sequence: TGTGCCAGCACGGGGGGCGCGGGCACTGAAGCTTTCTTT. Translation: CASTGGAGTEAFF. The chain recombines TRBV2 with TRBJ1-1; weak D call: TRBD1 (6 bases). Germline lookup yields CDR1 SNHLY and CDR2 FYNNEI. This CDR3 is 13 amino acids long. The V end was cut by 7 bases, the J end by 4 bases, with 13 bases between.

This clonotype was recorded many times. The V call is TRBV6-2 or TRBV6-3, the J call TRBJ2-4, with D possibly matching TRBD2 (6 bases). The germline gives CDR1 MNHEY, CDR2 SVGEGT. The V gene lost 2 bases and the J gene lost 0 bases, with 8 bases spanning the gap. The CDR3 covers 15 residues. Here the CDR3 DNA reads TGTGCCAGCAGTTACGAGGGACTAGCCAAAAACATTCAGTACTTC. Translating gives CASSYEGLAKNIQYF.

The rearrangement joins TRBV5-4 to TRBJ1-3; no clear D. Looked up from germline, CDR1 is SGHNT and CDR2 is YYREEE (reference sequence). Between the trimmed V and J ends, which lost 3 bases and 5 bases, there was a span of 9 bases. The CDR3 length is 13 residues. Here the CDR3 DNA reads TGTGCCAGCAGCTCGCCCGGTAGAAACACCATATATTTT. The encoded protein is CASSSPGRNTIYF.

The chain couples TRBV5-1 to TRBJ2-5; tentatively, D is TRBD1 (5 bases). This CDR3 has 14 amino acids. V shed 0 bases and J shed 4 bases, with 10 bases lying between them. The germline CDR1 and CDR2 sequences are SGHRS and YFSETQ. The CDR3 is CASSLARAPETQYF. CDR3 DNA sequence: TGCGCCAGCAGCTTGGCCAGGGCCCCAGAGACCCAGTACTTC.

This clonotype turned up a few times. CDR3: CASSFGLFYNEQFF. In nucleotides, the CDR3 is TGTGCCAGCAGTTTCGGGTTATTCTACAATGAGCAGTTCTTC. J is TRBJ2-1 and V is TRBV12-3 or TRBV12-4; no definite D call. The CDR3 sequence is 14 residues long. Deletions cut 3 bases from V and 3 bases from J, with 9 bases between.

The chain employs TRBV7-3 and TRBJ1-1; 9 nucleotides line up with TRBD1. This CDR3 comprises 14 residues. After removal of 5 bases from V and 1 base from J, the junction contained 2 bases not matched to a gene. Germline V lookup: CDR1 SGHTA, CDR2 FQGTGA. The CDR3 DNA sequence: TGTGCCAGCAGCGAACAGGGGGCGAACACTGAAGCTTTCTTT. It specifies CASSEQGANTEAFF.

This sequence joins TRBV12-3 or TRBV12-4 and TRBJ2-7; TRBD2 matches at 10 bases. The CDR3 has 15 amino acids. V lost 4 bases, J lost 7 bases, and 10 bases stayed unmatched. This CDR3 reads CASSSSLAGEEEQYF. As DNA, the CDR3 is TGTGCCAGCAGTTCTAGCCTAGCGGGAGAGGAAGAGCAGTACTTC.

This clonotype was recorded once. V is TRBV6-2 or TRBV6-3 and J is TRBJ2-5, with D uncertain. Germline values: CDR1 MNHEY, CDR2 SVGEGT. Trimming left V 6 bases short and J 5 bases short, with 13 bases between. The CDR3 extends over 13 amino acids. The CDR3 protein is CASRDLPMETQYF. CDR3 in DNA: TGTGCCAGCAGGGACCTACCCATGGAGACCCAGTACTTC.